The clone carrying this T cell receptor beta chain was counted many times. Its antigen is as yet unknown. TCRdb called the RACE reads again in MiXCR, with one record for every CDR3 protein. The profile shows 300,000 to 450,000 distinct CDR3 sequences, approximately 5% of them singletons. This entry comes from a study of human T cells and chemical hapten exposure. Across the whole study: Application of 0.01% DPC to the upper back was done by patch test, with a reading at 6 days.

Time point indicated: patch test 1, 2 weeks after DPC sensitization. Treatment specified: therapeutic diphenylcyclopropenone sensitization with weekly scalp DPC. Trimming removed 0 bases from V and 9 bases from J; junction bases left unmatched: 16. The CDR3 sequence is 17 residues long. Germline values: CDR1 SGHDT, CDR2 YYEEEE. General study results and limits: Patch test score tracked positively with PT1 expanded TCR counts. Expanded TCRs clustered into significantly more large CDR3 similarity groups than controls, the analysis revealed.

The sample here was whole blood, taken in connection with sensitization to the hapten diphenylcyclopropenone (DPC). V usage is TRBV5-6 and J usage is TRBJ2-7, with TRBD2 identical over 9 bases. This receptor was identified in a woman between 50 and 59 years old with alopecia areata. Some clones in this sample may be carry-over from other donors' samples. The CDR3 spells CASSLDGSGGPLLGQYF. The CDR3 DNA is TGTGCCAGCAGCTTGGACGGAAGCGGGGGGCCACTCCTGGGGCAGTACTTC.